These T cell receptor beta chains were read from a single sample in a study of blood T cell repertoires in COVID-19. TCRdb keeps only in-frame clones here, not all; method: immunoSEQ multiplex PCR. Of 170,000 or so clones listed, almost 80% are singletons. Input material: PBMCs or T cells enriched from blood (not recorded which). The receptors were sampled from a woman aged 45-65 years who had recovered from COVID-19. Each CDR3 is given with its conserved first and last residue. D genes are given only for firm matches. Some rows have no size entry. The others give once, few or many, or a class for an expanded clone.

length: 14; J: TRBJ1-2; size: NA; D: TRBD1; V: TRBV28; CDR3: CASSRGQGNYGYTF; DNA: TGTGCCAGCAGTCGGGGACAGGGCAACTATGGCTACACCTTC
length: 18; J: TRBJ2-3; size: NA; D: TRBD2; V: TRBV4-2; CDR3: CASSHSLLAGGPGDTQYF; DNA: TGTGCCAGCAGCCATTCACTACTAGCGGGAGGGCCGGGAGATACGCAGTATTTT
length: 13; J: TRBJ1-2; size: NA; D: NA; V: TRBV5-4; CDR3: CASSLVSVRGYTF; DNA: TGTGCCAGCAGCTTGGTTTCAGTTCGAGGCTACACCTTC
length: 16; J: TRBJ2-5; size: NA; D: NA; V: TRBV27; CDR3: CASSRLSTINQETQYF; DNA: TGTGCCAGCAGTCGCCTATCAACTATCAACCAAGAGACCCAGTACTTC
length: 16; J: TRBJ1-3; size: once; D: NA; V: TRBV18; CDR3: CASSYQGPEAGNTIYF; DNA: TGTGCCAGCTCTTACCAGGGGCCTGAGGCTGGAAACACCATATATTTT
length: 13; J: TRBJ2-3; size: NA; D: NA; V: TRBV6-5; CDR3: CASLGRTPDTQYF; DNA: TGTGCCAGCCTGGGCCGCACCCCCGATACGCAGTATTTT
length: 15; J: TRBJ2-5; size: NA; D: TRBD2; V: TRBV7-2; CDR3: CASSFPSGGQETQYF; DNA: TGTGCCAGCAGCTTTCCAAGCGGGGGCCAAGAGACCCAGTACTTC
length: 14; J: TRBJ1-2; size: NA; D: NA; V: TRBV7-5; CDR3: CVRSTGQGRYGYTF; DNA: TGTGTCAGAAGCACCGGACAGGGCCGCTATGGCTACACCTTC
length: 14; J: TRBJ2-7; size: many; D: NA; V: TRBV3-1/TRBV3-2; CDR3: CASSQASSSYEQYF; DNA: TGTGCCAGCAGCCAAGCTAGCAGCTCCTACGAGCAGTACTTC
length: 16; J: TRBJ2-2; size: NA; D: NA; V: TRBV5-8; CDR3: CASSQGGAGRTGELFF; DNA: TGTGCCAGCAGCCAAGGAGGTGCGGGGAGGACCGGGGAGCTGTTTTTT
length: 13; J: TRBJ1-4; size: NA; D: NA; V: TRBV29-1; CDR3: CSVGSGGTEKLFF; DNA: TGCAGCGTTGGATCCGGGGGGACTGAAAAACTGTTTTTT
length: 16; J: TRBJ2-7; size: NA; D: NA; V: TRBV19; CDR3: CASSTDRGGSAYEQYF; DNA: TGTGCCAGTAGTACAGACCGGGGAGGTTCGGCCTACGAGCAGTACTTC
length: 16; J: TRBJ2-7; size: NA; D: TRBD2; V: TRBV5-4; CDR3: CASSLGGTSGLYEQYF; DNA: TGTGCCAGCAGCTTGGGCGGGACTAGCGGACTCTACGAGCAGTACTTC
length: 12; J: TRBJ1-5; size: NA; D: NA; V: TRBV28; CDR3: CASSLGGQPQHF; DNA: TGTGCCAGCAGTTTAGGCGGTCAGCCCCAGCATTTT
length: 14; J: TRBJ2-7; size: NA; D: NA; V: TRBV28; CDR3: CASSLTGLSYEQYF; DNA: TGTGCCAGCAGTCTGACAGGACTGTCCTACGAGCAGTACTTC
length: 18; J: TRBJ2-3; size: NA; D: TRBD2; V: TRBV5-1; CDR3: CASSFKSGRAGSTDTQYF; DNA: TGCGCCAGCAGCTTTAAAAGCGGGAGGGCCGGTAGCACAGATACGCAGTATTTT
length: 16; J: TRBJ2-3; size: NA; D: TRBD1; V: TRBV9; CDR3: CASSTPGTGVRDTQYF; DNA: TGTGCCAGCAGCACCCCCGGGACAGGGGTCCGAGATACGCAGTATTTT